The present entry profiles one T cell receptor (beta chain) with its context. A junction boundary mismatches the germline segment, possibly from a read error. Germline V gene lookup returns CDR1 SGHTA and CDR2 FQGTGA. The CDR3 totals 15 residues. A sample-barcoded 5' primer and a J-beta primer mix were used in a second PCR of roughly 7 to 12 cycles. TCRdb fed the 5' RACE reads into MiXCR, producing one record per CDR3 protein. The sample yields about 840,000 distinct CDR3 sequences, around 29% seen once. This entry comes from a study of blood T cells in healthy people across ages. These same records also appear under a second study, on T cells of mothers and their children.

This sequence was found in a woman aged 40-49 years in good health. The chain is built from TRBV7-3 and TRBJ1-1, with TRBD1 as a possible D gene (6 bases). Sequencing used blood. The CDR3 loop is CASSLTGNPNTEAFF. The DNA of the CDR3 is TGTGCCAGCAGCCTAACAGGGAATCCGAACACTGAAGCTTTCTTT.